One and the same sample provided the 15 T cell receptor beta chains below, sequenced in a study of blood T cell repertoires in COVID-19. Sequencing used immunoSEQ multiplex PCR; TCRdb keeps in-frame clones, though not all of them. The table has roughly 570,000 clones, around nine tenths seen once; the top ten hold 7.8%. Sequences were obtained from peripheral blood. These receptor sequences come from a woman between 45 and 60 years old with COVID-19, enrolled during active disease.

This chain links TRBV4-1 with TRBJ2-4; 13 bases are a match to TRBD2. Germline lookup yields CDR1 MGHRA and CDR2 YSYEKL. V was clipped by 0 bases and J by 8 bases; unmatched bases: 4. CDR3 length equals 16 residues. The CDR3 DNA is TGCGCCAGCAGCCAAGAGGGACTAGCGGGGCGGGACATTCAGTACTTC. This translates into CASSQEGLAGRDIQYF.

V usage is TRBV7-9 and J usage is TRBJ1-1; the match to TRBD1 covers 7 bases. Germline V gives CDR1 SEHNR, CDR2 FQNEAQ (reference sequence). This CDR3 is built from 14 residues. The V gene end was trimmed by 6 bases and the J gene end by 5 bases; junction bases not matched to a gene: 9. The CDR3 loop reads CASRRRGRKTEAFF. The CDR3 DNA follows: TGTGCCAGCAGGAGGAGGGGGCGTAAGACTGAAGCTTTCTTT.

This sequence joins TRBV6-5 and TRBJ1-2; D is perhaps TRBD1 (5 bases). The CDR3 length is 14 residues. Deletions cut 7 bases from V and 4 bases from J, with 16 bases between. The V gene's germline CDR1 is MNHEY and CDR2 SVGAGI. The CDR3 DNA is TGTGCCAGCACCCGTGGGGGGGGGACCTATGGCTACACCTTC. The encoded protein is CASTRGGGTYGYTF.

This clone appeared a single time. The chain uses TRBV27 and TRBJ2-7, with D possibly TRBD2 on 5 matching bases. Germline V gene lookup returns CDR1 MNHEY and CDR2 SMNVEV (reference sequence). The CDR3 runs 14 residues. The V end was cut by 6 bases, the J end by 3 bases, with 15 bases between. The CDR3 region is CASSPRGTLYEQYF. The CDR3, as DNA: TGTGCCAGCAGCCCCCGGGGAACCCTCTACGAGCAGTACTTC.

The chain employs TRBV19 and TRBJ2-1, with D perhaps TRBD1 (6 bases). The ends were cut back, 3 bases at V and 7 bases at J, with 13 bases in the middle. The length of the CDR3 is 14 residues. Looked up from germline, CDR1 is LNHDA and CDR2 is SQIVND (reference sequence). CDR3 amino acids: CASSMWGLQNEQFF. The CDR3 nucleotides are TGTGCCAGTAGTATGTGGGGGCTTCAAAATGAGCAGTTCTTC.

This sequence joins TRBV9 and TRBJ1-2, with 8 bases identical to TRBD1. J lost 4 bases, V lost 0 bases, and 5 bases had no gene match. Per germline, CDR1 SGDLS and CDR2 YYNGEE. This CDR3 comprises 15 residues. CDR3 sequence reads: CASSVDNRGVYGYTF. Here the CDR3 DNA reads TGTGCCAGCAGCGTAGATAACAGGGGGGTCTATGGCTACACCTTC.

The chain couples TRBV5-4 to TRBJ1-3, with TRBD1 as a possible D gene (5 bases). The CDR3 has 15 residues. CDR1 SGHNT and CDR2 YYREEE come from the germline V gene (reference sequence). Trimming stripped 0 bases from V and 0 bases from J, with 7 bases between. This CDR3 is CASSLEGLSGNTIYF. The CDR3 nucleotides read TGTGCCAGCAGCTTGGAGGGACTCTCTGGAAACACCATATATTTT.

This CDR3 is CASSYPTTTQPQHF. In DNA form, the CDR3 reads TGTGCCAGCAGTTACCCAACGACAACCCAGCCCCAGCATTTT. The rearrangement joins TRBV6-2 or TRBV6-3 to TRBJ1-5; D is uncertain. CDR1 and CDR2 from the germline V gene are MNHEY and SVGEGT. This CDR3 contains 14 residues. The V end lost 2 bases, the J end lost 7 bases, and 12 bases lay between the germline ends.

The gene calls are TRBV15 and TRBJ1-2, with 10 nucleotides matching TRBD1. Germline V gene sequence: CDR1 LNHNV, CDR2 YYDKDF (reference sequence). This CDR3 has 13 amino acids. V trimming: 11 bases; J trimming: 5 bases; junction bases outside the gene matches: 8. The CDR3, as DNA: TGTGCCGCCCGCGGGACAGGGGTTTATGGCTACACCTTC. Translating gives CAARGTGVYGYTF.

The chain is built from TRBV7-2 and TRBJ1-4; D is possibly TRBD1 (6 bases). Germline loops: CDR1 SGHTA, CDR2 FQGNSA. This CDR3 region has 15 residues. V was clipped by 5 bases and J by 3 bases, with 13 bases between them. The CDR3 is CASSLTTGSNEKLFF. The CDR3 bases are TGTGCCAGCAGCCTGACGACAGGTTCTAATGAAAAACTGTTTTTT.

This rearrangement joins TRBV30 to TRBJ1-6, with D possibly being TRBD1 (5 bases). The ends were cut back, 3 bases at V and 9 bases at J, with 12 bases in the middle. The CDR3 covers 13 residues. Per the germline V gene, CDR1 is GTSNPN and CDR2 is SVGIG (reference sequence). The CDR3 nucleotides read TGTGCCTGGAGAACAGGACGGAGTTCACCCCTCCACTTT. It codes for CAWRTGRSSPLHF.

The V gene is TRBV19, the J gene TRBJ2-5; TRBD2 aligns across 13 bases. Germline V gene lookup returns CDR1 LNHDA and CDR2 SQIVND (reference sequence). V dropped 1 base and J dropped 4; count of bases not matched to a gene: 6. This CDR3 region has 17 residues. CDR3 in amino acids: CASSIGLAGGIGETQYF. CDR3 nucleotide sequence: TGTGCCAGTAGTATAGGACTAGCGGGGGGTATCGGAGAGACCCAGTACTTC. Full variable domain (missing parts from reference TRBV19 and TRBJ2-5): DGGITQSPKYLFRKEGQNVTLSCEQNLNHDAMYWYRQDPGQGLRLIYYSQIVNDFQKGDIAEGYSVSREKKESFPLTVTSAQKNPTAFYLCASSIGLAGGIGETQYFGPGTRLLVL.

The chain has TRBV5-5 and TRBJ2-1; 7 nucleotides agree with TRBD1. V trimming: 0 bases; J trimming: 7 bases; junction bases outside the gene matches: 4. Germline V lookup: CDR1 SGHKS, CDR2 YYEKEE (reference sequence). The CDR3 totals 14 residues. CDR3 nucleotide sequence: TGTGCCAGCAGCTTGGAACAGGGGCGTAATGAGCAGTTCTTC. It encodes CASSLEQGRNEQFF.

The gene calls are TRBV4-1 and TRBJ2-7, with 10 bases matching TRBD1. V lost 4 bases, J lost 5 bases, and 8 bases stayed unmatched. CDR3 length: 15 residues. Germline CDR1 MGHRA, CDR2 YSYEKL. In DNA form, the CDR3 reads TGCGCCAGCAGCCTGGTCCCCGGGACAGGGGACGAGCAGTACTTC. The encoded protein is CASSLVPGTGDEQYF.

The CDR3 protein is CATSDREGGRLGYTF. The CDR3, as DNA: TGTGCCACCAGTGATCGAGAAGGGGGACGCCTGGGCTACACCTTC. The chain employs TRBV24-1 and TRBJ1-2, with D possibly TRBD1 on 6 matching bases. The CDR3 sequence is 15 residues long. V lost 3 bases and J lost 8, with 18 bases in between. Germline values: CDR1 KGHDR, CDR2 SFDVKD.